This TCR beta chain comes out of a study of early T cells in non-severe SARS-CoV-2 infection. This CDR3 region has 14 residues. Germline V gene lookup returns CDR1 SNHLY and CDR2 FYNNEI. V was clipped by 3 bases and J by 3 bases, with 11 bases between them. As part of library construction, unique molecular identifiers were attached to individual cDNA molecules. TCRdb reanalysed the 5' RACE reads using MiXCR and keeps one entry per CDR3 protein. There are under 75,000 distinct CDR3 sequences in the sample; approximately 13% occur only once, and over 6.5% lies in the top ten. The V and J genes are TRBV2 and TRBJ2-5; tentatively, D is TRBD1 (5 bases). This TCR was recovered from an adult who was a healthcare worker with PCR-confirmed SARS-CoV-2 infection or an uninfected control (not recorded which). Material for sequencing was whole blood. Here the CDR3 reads CASSDPDREETQYF. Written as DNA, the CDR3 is TGTGCCAGCAGTGACCCCGACAGAGAAGAGACCCAGTACTTC.